This TCR beta chain was captured in a study of neurological immune-mediated disorders. General study points: CDR3 amino acid sequences of expanded clones were not shared across subjects, a result suggesting private repertoires in all groups. While HTLV-1-associated myelopathy showed the greatest TCR clonal expansion, multiple sclerosis showed the least, falling below healthy controls.

Unsorted libraries used 2 million PBMCs kept at -80 degrees C. To note about this clonotype: Its antigen is still unknown. The junction departs from germline at one end; a sequencing error may be responsible.

Germline loops: CDR1 MDHEN, CDR2 SYDVKM. The CDR3 is 15 amino acids. By 5'RACE with 10-nucleotide random UMIs, the cDNA was made. TCRdb re-called the 5' RACE reads through MiXCR, storing one row per CDR3 protein. The sample lists about 79,000 distinct CDR3 sequences; less than 15% were seen once. This receptor was taken from a woman aged 50 to 65 in good health. The chain couples TRBV28 to TRBJ2-1; either TRBD1 or TRBD2 may supply D (5 bases each). The material sequenced was PBMCs. CDR3 sequence (DNA): TGTGCCATCAGTTTATGGGGACCCGACGGCGATGAGCAGTTCTTC. This translates into CAISLWGPDGDEQFF.